The 26 T cell receptor beta chains in this list originate from one sample, sequenced in a study of OX40 agonist ivuxolimab in advanced cancers. Only in-frame clones appear in the TCRdb table, and some are missing; sequencing was by immunoSEQ multiplex PCR. Here the sample spans over 65,000 clones, roughly 91% being singletons. The sample in question was CD4+ or CD8+ T cells sorted from blood, obtained in a trial of the OX40 agonist ivuxolimab. The receptors were gathered from an adult with an advanced solid tumor such as melanoma, head and neck, liver or kidney cancer.

CDR3 DNA: TGTGCCACCGCAGGTAATGGGGGTCAGCCCCAGCATTTT. It is translated as CATAGNGGQPQHF. The rearrangement joins TRBV15 to TRBJ1-5; possibly TRBD1 for D (5 bases). The CDR3 totals 13 residues. Germline V lookup: CDR1 LNHNV, CDR2 YYDKDF (reference sequence). V lost 8 bases and J lost 6, with 14 bases in between.

The rearrangement links TRBV27 to TRBJ2-3; tentatively, D is TRBD1 (5 bases). The V gene's germline CDR1 is MNHEY and CDR2 SMNVEV (reference sequence). With 5 bases removed from V and 0 bases from J, the gap between germline ends came to 6 bases. This CDR3 has 13 amino acids. This chain's CDR3 is CASSHRSTDTQYF. CDR3 nucleotide sequence: TGTGCCAGCAGTCACAGGAGCACAGATACGCAGTATTTT.

The rearrangement uses TRBV4-1 and TRBJ2-7; D remains ambiguous. This CDR3 contains 14 residues. The V gene lost 4 bases and the J gene lost 0 bases, with 10 bases spanning the gap. Per germline, CDR1 MGHRA and CDR2 YSYEKL. DNA of the CDR3: TGCGCCAGCAGCCGGGAAGGGAACTCCTACGAGCAGTACTTC. It codes for CASSREGNSYEQYF.

This chain joins TRBV7-2 and TRBJ2-7; 7 bases fit TRBD2. This CDR3 has 14 residues. Germline CDR1 and CDR2: SGHTA and FQGNSA. J lost 2 bases, V lost 3 bases, and 4 bases had no gene match. The CDR3 region is CASSFGGGPYEQYF. CDR3 in DNA: TGTGCCAGCAGCTTTGGGGGAGGGCCCTACGAGCAGTACTTC.

The chain uses TRBV19 and TRBJ1-5; 7 bases are shared with TRBD1. The CDR3 has 16 amino acids. V shed 7 bases, J shed 0 bases, and the junction held 9 bases outside the gene matches. Germline V lookup: CDR1 LNHDA, CDR2 SQIVND (reference sequence). This chain's CDR3 is CASKGTDTSSNQPQHF. DNA for the CDR3: TGTGCCAGTAAGGGGACAGATACGAGTAGCAATCAGCCCCAGCATTTT.

The rearrangement joins TRBV5-1 to TRBJ1-4, with D possibly matching TRBD1 (6 bases). CDR3 length equals 14 residues. V shed 4 bases and J shed 4 bases, with 11 bases lying between them. Germline V gene data show CDR1 as SGHRS and CDR2 as YFSETQ. The CDR3 loop reads CASSPGQLNEKLFF. The CDR3 DNA reads as TGCGCCAGCAGCCCCGGACAGCTTAATGAAAAACTGTTTTTT.

The gene calls are TRBV10-3 and TRBJ2-7; D is possibly TRBD1 (6 bases). Germline CDR1 is ENHRY and CDR2 is SYGVKD. This CDR3 is built from 14 residues. The V gene lost 10 bases and the J gene lost 0 bases, with 16 bases spanning the gap. CDR3 nucleotide sequence: TGTGCCACCCATTACGAGGGACACTCCTACGAGCAGTACTTC. It codes for CATHYEGHSYEQYF.

The rearrangement joins TRBV5-1 to TRBJ2-5; 7 bases fit TRBD2. The length of the CDR3 is 13 residues. Losses at the gene ends were 2 bases for V and 5 bases for J; bases not matched to a gene: 3. Germline V gives CDR1 SGHRS, CDR2 YFSETQ. The CDR3, as DNA: TGCGCCAGCAGCTTCACTAGCGAGGAGACCCAGTACTTC. Amino acids: CASSFTSEETQYF. Looking up the rest from reference TRBV5-1 and TRBJ2-5 gives the full variable domain: KAGVTQTPRYLIKTRGQQVTLSCSPISGHRSVSWYQQTPGQGLQFLFEYFSETQRNKGNFPGRFSGRQFSNSRSEMNVSTLELGDSALYLCASSFTSEETQYFGPGTRLLVL.

This clone has just a few counts. The CDR3 DNA reads as TGTGCCAGCAGTTTATCGGCGGGCGGAGAGACCCAGTACTTC. Its translation is CASSLSAGGETQYF. The V and J genes are TRBV28 and TRBJ2-5; a possible D gene is TRBD2 (5 bases). CDR3 length: 14 amino acids. V was shortened by 1 base and J by 4 bases, with 10 bases between the two germline ends. Per the germline V gene, CDR1 is MDHEN and CDR2 is SYDVKM.

This chain links TRBV5-1 with TRBJ1-2; D possibly corresponds to TRBD1 (6 bases). Germline CDR1 SGHRS, CDR2 YFSETQ. Deletions cut 3 bases from V and 4 bases from J, with 16 bases between. The CDR3 covers 15 residues. The CDR3 here is CASSSGQTSTYGYTF. In DNA form, the CDR3 reads TGCGCCAGCAGCTCCGGACAGACTTCTACCTATGGCTACACCTTC.

The rearrangement links TRBV10-3 to TRBJ2-1; D might be TRBD2 (6 bases). Germline-derived CDR1 and CDR2 are ENHRY and SYGVKD. V gave up 7 bases and J gave up 0 bases, with 28 bases separating them. The CDR3 is made up of 20 amino acids. The CDR3 sequence: CAIMGLSGTPPRSSYNEQFF. DNA of the CDR3: TGTGCCATCATGGGCCTGTCCGGGACTCCCCCCAGAAGCTCCTACAATGAGCAGTTCTTC.

The chain couples TRBV5-8 to TRBJ2-6; no reliable D call. CDR1 is SGHTS, CDR2 YDEGEE, per germline. Trimming removed 2 bases from V and 2 bases from J, with 8 bases in between. CDR3 size: 15 residues. DNA of the CDR3: TGTGCCAGCAGCTTCCCAGGAGCTGGGGCCAACGTCCTGACTTTC. Its translation is CASSFPGAGANVLTF.

This sequence joins TRBV7-9 and TRBJ2-3; 8 nucleotides line up with TRBD2. CDR3 size: 17 residues. The V segment lost 3 bases and the J segment 10 bases; nucleotides outside the gene matches: 18. The germline V gene has CDR1 SEHNR and CDR2 FQNEAQ (reference sequence). The CDR3 sequence is CASSFKGGLVYRSAQYF. The CDR3 DNA is TGTGCCAGCAGCTTTAAAGGGGGACTAGTTTATCGGAGTGCGCAGTATTTT.

This clone was seen a single time. The J gene is TRBJ2-7, the V gene TRBV6-5; D may be TRBD1 or TRBD2 (5 bases each). From germline, CDR1 is MNHEY and CDR2 SVGAGI. With 2 bases removed from V and 3 bases from J, the gap between germline ends came to 14 bases. CDR3 size: 15 residues. The CDR3 DNA reads TGTGCCAGCAGTTACGTAGGGGAGTTGGGCTACGAGCAGTACTTC. The encoded protein is CASSYVGELGYEQYF.

CDR3 in DNA: TGCGCCAGCCGGGACTCCACTCTTAATACGCAGTATTTT. Amino acids: CASRDSTLNTQYF. The rearrangement links TRBV5-1 to TRBJ2-3; D is perhaps TRBD2 (6 bases). The CDR3 totals 13 residues. The germline V and J ends were trimmed by 7 bases and 7 bases, with 16 bases remaining between them. From germline, CDR1 is SGHRS and CDR2 YFSETQ.

This chain links TRBV18 with TRBJ1-2, with a possible D match to TRBD1 (6 bases). Germline-derived CDR1 and CDR2 are KGHSH and LQKENI. This CDR3 spans 15 amino acids. The V gene lost 3 bases and the J gene lost 0 bases, with 11 bases spanning the gap. The CDR3 nucleotides are TGTGCCAGCTCACCGATGACAGGAGCTAACTATGGCTACACCTTC. Translation gives CASSPMTGANYGYTF.

The V call is TRBV6-5, the J call TRBJ2-7; tentatively, D is TRBD2 (7 bases). The germline CDR1 and CDR2 sequences are MNHEY and SVGAGI. V lost 0 bases to trimming and J lost 2 bases, with 11 bases between them. This CDR3 contains 15 residues. CDR3: CASSYSWRGPYEQYF. DNA for the CDR3: TGTGCCAGCAGTTACTCTTGGCGGGGGCCCTACGAGCAGTACTTC.

V gene TRBV19 combines with J gene TRBJ2-1; D remains ambiguous. This CDR3 spans 14 amino acids. Germline-derived CDR1 and CDR2 are LNHDA and SQIVND (reference sequence). Trimming took off 3 bases at V and 5 bases at J, with 11 bases between the two ends. The CDR3 coding sequence is TGTGCCAGTAGTATCCAAGGGCAGAACAATGAGCAGTTCTTC. Encoded protein: CASSIQGQNNEQFF.

V gene TRBV19 combines with J gene TRBJ2-7; 10 nucleotides match TRBD2. The CDR3 has 17 amino acids. V shed 4 bases, J shed 1 base, and the junction held 10 bases outside the gene matches. Germline V gene data show CDR1 as LNHDA and CDR2 as SQIVND (reference sequence). CDR3 protein: CASSTNHGLAESYEQYF. CDR3 sequence (DNA): TGTGCCAGTAGTACCAACCACGGACTAGCGGAATCCTACGAGCAGTACTTC.

This clone came up once. Other nucleotide sequences in the sample specify the same CDR3. The chain recombines TRBV6-4 with TRBJ1-5, with 8 bases that match TRBD1. The CDR3 runs to 19 residues. V shed 10 bases, J shed 0 bases, and the junction held 20 bases outside the gene matches. Germline-derived CDR1 and CDR2 are MRHNA and SNTAGT. CDR3 bases: TGTGCCATCCATCGCGAGGACAGGGAGGGGGGGAGTAGCAATCAGCCCCAGCATTTT. It encodes CAIHREDREGGSSNQPQHF.

This sequence joins TRBV5-1 and TRBJ2-5; maybe TRBD1 (6 bases). V was shortened by 4 bases and J by 7 bases, with 11 bases between the two germline ends. CDR3 length equals 12 residues. CDR1 is SGHRS and CDR2 is YFSETQ in the germline V gene. The CDR3 coding sequence is TGCGCCAGCAGCAACCTAGGGGGGACCCAGTACTTC. Its translation: CASSNLGGTQYF. The entire variable domain, with the rest obtained from reference TRBV5-1 and TRBJ2-5, is as follows: KAGVTQTPRYLIKTRGQQVTLSCSPISGHRSVSWYQQTPGQGLQFLFEYFSETQRNKGNFPGRFSGRQFSNSRSEMNVSTLELGDSALYLCASSNLGGTQYFGPGTRLLVL.

This sequence joins TRBV5-1 and TRBJ2-7; TRBD2 might be the D (6 bases). Deletions cut 0 bases from V and 2 bases from J, with 12 bases between. This CDR3 is built from 15 residues. CDR1 is SGHRS and CDR2 is YFSETQ in the germline V gene. The CDR3 coding sequence is TGCGCCAGCAGCTTGGAGGAGGCGGGACCCTACGAGCAGTACTTC. This gives the protein CASSLEEAGPYEQYF.

The chain has TRBV27 and TRBJ2-3, with TRBD2 matching over 11 bases. The V gene's germline CDR1 is MNHEY and CDR2 SMNVEV (reference sequence). V was clipped by 3 bases and J by 1 base; unmatched bases: 9. The CDR3 has 18 residues. The CDR3 DNA sequence: TGTGCCAGCAGTTTTAGGGGATCGACTAGCGGGGGCACAGATACGCAGTATTTT. Encoded protein: CASSFRGSTSGGTDTQYF.

The chain couples TRBV2 to TRBJ2-5; D is ambiguous. V lost 6 bases, J lost 5 bases, and 13 bases lay in between. The CDR3 covers 13 residues. Germline V lookup: CDR1 SNHLY, CDR2 FYNNEI. CDR3 DNA: TGTGCCAGCAGGGGCCTAGTCGGCGAGACCCAGTACTTC. It is translated as CASRGLVGETQYF.

The V call is TRBV15, the J call TRBJ2-7; D is possibly TRBD1 or TRBD2 (5 bases each). V was pared by 1 base and J by 0 bases, with 10 bases between. Germline V gives CDR1 LNHNV, CDR2 YYDKDF (reference sequence). This CDR3 has 15 amino acids. Here the CDR3 DNA reads TGTGCCACCAGCAGAGGTGGGGGAAGCTCCTACGAGCAGTACTTC. Its protein product is CATSRGGGSSYEQYF.

As regards this clone: The junction departs from the called germline gene at one end, perhaps through a read error. The chain links TRBV11-3 to TRBJ2-2, with a tentative D call TRBD2 (5 bases). The V gene's germline CDR1 is SGHNT and CDR2 YENEEA. This CDR3 spans 14 amino acids. This chain's CDR3 is CASTLNGDTGELFF. As DNA, the CDR3 is TGTGCCAGCACCTTAAACGGGGACACCGGGGAGCTGTTTTTT.